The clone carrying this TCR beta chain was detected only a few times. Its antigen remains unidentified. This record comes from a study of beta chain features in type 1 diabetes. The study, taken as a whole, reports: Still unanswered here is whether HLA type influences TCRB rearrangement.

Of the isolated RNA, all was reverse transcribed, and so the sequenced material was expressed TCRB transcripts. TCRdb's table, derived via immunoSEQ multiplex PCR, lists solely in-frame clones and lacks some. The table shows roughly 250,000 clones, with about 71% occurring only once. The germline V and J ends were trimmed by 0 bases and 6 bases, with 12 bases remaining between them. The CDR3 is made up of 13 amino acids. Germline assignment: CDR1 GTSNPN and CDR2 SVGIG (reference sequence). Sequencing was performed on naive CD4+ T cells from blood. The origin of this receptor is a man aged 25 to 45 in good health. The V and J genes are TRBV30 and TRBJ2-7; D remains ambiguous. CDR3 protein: CAWSVRQTREQYF. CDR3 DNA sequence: TGTGCCTGGAGTGTTCGTCAGACACGCGAGCAGTACTTC.